The text below deals with one T cell receptor (beta chain). As handled by the study authors: Reference gene primer amplification gave estimated nucleated cell counts. Measured with immunoSEQ multiplex PCR; TCRdb has only the in-frame clones, and not every one. V, J and clone size are those of that table, while D and trimming were read from the DNA. The table includes 240,000 or so clones, 80% to 85% detected once. The data originate from a study of blood T cell repertoires in COVID-19. Study-wide background: COVID-19 samples, acute and convalescent, were from the United States, Italy and Spain.

What was sequenced was peripheral blood. This clonotype was sampled from a woman aged 55-75 years with active or convalescent COVID-19.

As DNA, the CDR3 is TGTGCCTGGAGTCCTTCTACTAGCGGGGCTTTGGATGAGCAGTTCTTC. Translated, it gives CAWSPSTSGALDEQFF. The chain is built from TRBV30 and TRBJ2-1; 10 nucleotides align to TRBD2. The CDR3 is 16 amino acids. Germline CDR1 is GTSNPN and CDR2 is SVGIG (reference sequence). J was trimmed by 8 bases and V by 2 bases; bases with no gene match: 12.